This TCR beta chain came from a study of spatial heterogeneity in lung cancer. Study context: There were roughly 72 donors, all of them untreated patients with early-stage non-small cell lung cancer. Detected sequences consistently included more beta-chain ones than alpha-chain ones.

Sample time point: blood at routine non-recurrence follow-up after resection. Whole RNA, isolated from tumor, nontumor lung or frozen PBMC, was sequenced without prior sorting. The V end was cut by 8 bases, the J end by 0 bases, with 17 bases between. The germline V gene has CDR1 SNHLY and CDR2 FYNNEI. The CDR3 is 16 residues long. In this sample, this clonotype turned up a few times. TCRdb analysed the 5' RACE reads with MiXCR anew, one entry per CDR3 protein. The sample contains 110,000 or so distinct CDR3 sequences, approximately 11% of which appear only once. The sample consisted of PBMCs, taken at follow-up. This sequence originates from a female donor with early-stage non-small cell lung cancer. V gene TRBV2 combines with J gene TRBJ1-3; D call uncertain. In DNA, the CDR3 is TGTGCCAGCCTCCCCGGGTCCGGATTCTCTGGAAACACCATATATTTT. The encoded protein is CASLPGSGFSGNTIYF.